These 6 T cell receptor beta chains were sequenced from one sample in a study of T-cell memory formation after mild COVID-19. In TCRdb, the 5' RACE reads were re-called with MiXCR into one record per CDR3 protein. The sample records 500,000 to 550,000 distinct CDR3 sequences, around 21% being singletons. The sequenced sample was PBMCs or a T cell subset sorted from them (not recorded which). All receptors derive from an adult woman who had mild COVID-19 (a few samples of this study predate the infection). Cell type and time point are not known.

This clonotype has ten or more counts. The gene calls are TRBV5-1 and TRBJ2-7; D is possibly TRBD1 or TRBD2 (5 bases each). CDR1 is SGHRS, CDR2 YFSETQ, per germline. CDR3 size: 13 residues. Trimming removed 7 bases from V and 6 bases from J, with 17 bases in between. CDR3 sequence reads: CASAPGLALEQYF. The DNA for the CDR3 is TGCGCCAGCGCGCCAGGGCTAGCCCTCGAGCAGTACTTC.

V gene TRBV5-1 combines with J gene TRBJ2-7; TRBD2 aligns across 7 bases. The CDR3 covers 14 residues. Germline V gene lookup returns CDR1 SGHRS and CDR2 YFSETQ. Trimming at V came to 4 bases and at J to 5 bases, leaving 9 bases not matched to a gene. CDR3 nucleotides: TGCGCCAGCAGCCCCGGGACTAATGGCGACGAGCAGTACTTC. It translates to CASSPGTNGDEQYF.

The chain has TRBV29-1 and TRBJ2-1; the D gene could be TRBD1 or TRBD2 (5 bases each). V was shortened by 7 bases and J by 0 bases, with 19 bases between the two germline ends. The CDR3 has 16 residues. From germline, CDR1 is SQVTM and CDR2 ANQGSEA. CDR3 in amino acids: CSARVVGALSYNEQFF. CDR3 bases: TGCAGCGCCCGCGTCGTCGGGGCCCTCTCCTACAATGAGCAGTTCTTC.

The CDR3 DNA reads as TGCGCCAGCAGCCCCTGGCCGATACCAATATACGAGCAGTACTTC. Its translation: CASSPWPIPIYEQYF. The rearrangement joins TRBV4-1 to TRBJ2-7; no clear D. The germline V gene has CDR1 MGHRA and CDR2 YSYEKL. The ends were cut back, 4 bases at V and 4 bases at J, with 17 bases in the middle. CDR3 length: 15 amino acids.

V gene TRBV7-3 combines with J gene TRBJ2-3; weak D call: TRBD1 (5 bases). V gave up 5 bases and J gave up 4 bases, with 7 bases separating them. CDR3 length: 12 residues. The germline gives CDR1 SGHTA, CDR2 FQGTGA. CDR3 sequence (DNA): TGTGCCAGCAGCCAACAGGCAGATACGCAGTATTTT. This codes for CASSQQADTQYF.

The chain has TRBV12-3 or TRBV12-4 and TRBJ2-1, with a possible D match to TRBD2 (6 bases). V lost 2 bases, J lost 5 bases, and 16 bases lay in between. This CDR3 is built from 16 residues. This CDR3 is CASSLFKGGRNNEQFF. The CDR3 DNA reads TGTGCCAGCAGTTTATTTAAGGGAGGTAGGAACAATGAGCAGTTCTTC.